This T cell receptor (beta chain) was retrieved from a study of response to subunit inactivated influenza vaccine. V lost 0 bases and J lost 0, with 11 bases in between. From germline, CDR1 is DFQATT and CDR2 SNEGSKA (reference sequence). This CDR3 is 15 amino acids long. In its sample, this clonotype was seen a few times. TCRdb redid the calling of the RT-PCR reads with MiXCR, one entry per CDR3 protein. This table has just under 550,000 distinct CDR3 sequences, roughly 25% appearing once. The same specimen was also included in a second study, on T cells expressing NK-cell markers. That work contributes: Scientists made TCR beta cDNA using 5'RACE template switching with UMIs.

The material was CD4+ T cells sorted from PBMCs, obtained 12 days after vaccination. This chain uses TRBV20-1 with TRBJ1-2; a possible D gene is TRBD1 (5 bases). This TCR derives from a man aged 50-59 years who received an inactivated influenza vaccine. CDR3 region: CSARDDTGTNYGYTF. CDR3 DNA sequence: TGCAGTGCTAGAGACGATACAGGAACTAACTATGGCTACACCTTC.